These 16 T cell receptor beta chains came from one sample sequenced in a study of cytomegalovirus exposure and HLA in healthy donors. The primer mix had 60 Vbeta and 13 Jbeta primers. Here immunoSEQ multiplex PCR was the method, and the copy in TCRdb shows in-frame clones only, minus some. The top ten hold about 7.7% of the sample, which has 180,000 or so clones, about 75% seen once. The specimen was PBMCs. The receptors come from a woman between 35 and 50 years old in good health and CMV-seropositive.

About this clone: The junction shows a germline mismatch at one end, possibly a read error. The chain links TRBV5-6 to TRBJ2-4; 8 positions agree with TRBD2. From germline, CDR1 is SGHDT and CDR2 YYEEEE. This CDR3 contains 18 residues. CDR3 sequence (DNA): TGTGCCAGCAGCCCGGGAGGGCAGGGATCCTTAGCCAAAAACACTCAGTACTTC. It translates to CASSPGGQGSLAKNTQYF.

The chain employs TRBV18 and TRBJ1-1; unclear D gene. The CDR3 runs 12 residues. Germline V lookup: CDR1 KGHSH, CDR2 LQKENI. With 7 bases removed from V and 4 bases from J, the gap between germline ends came to 10 bases. The DNA of the CDR3 is TGTGCCAGCTTCGATTCAGGCACTGAAGCTTTCTTT. It translates to CASFDSGTEAFF.

This chain connects TRBV27 to TRBJ2-2, with TRBD2 as a possible D gene (5 bases). The CDR3 is made up of 17 amino acids. From germline, CDR1 is MNHEY and CDR2 SMNVEV (reference sequence). The V gene lost 2 bases and the J gene lost 9 bases, with 22 bases spanning the gap. CDR3 in amino acids: CASSLKDRGAAGRELFF. The CDR3 bases are TGTGCCAGCAGTTTAAAGGACCGGGGAGCGGCAGGCCGGGAGCTGTTTTTT.

This sequence joins TRBV27 and TRBJ1-4; 9 nucleotides match TRBD1. Germline V gene sequence: CDR1 MNHEY, CDR2 SMNVEV (reference sequence). The trim removed 1 base at V and 7 bases at J, leaving 4 bases unmatched. CDR3 length equals 15 residues. CDR3 residues: CASSLYGTGSEKLFF. The CDR3 DNA is TGTGCCAGCAGTTTATACGGGACAGGGAGTGAAAAACTGTTTTTT.

This rearrangement joins TRBV5-6 to TRBJ1-2, with 7 bases fitting TRBD1. The CDR3 loop spans 13 amino acids. Germline CDR1 SGHDT, CDR2 YYEEEE. Trimming at V came to 2 bases and at J to 9 bases, leaving 7 bases not matched to a gene. The CDR3 DNA follows: TGTGCCAGCAGCTTCGACAGGGTAGCCAGCTACACCTTC. It yields the protein CASSFDRVASYTF.

The chain couples TRBV11-3 to TRBJ2-1; no definite D call. Germline V gives CDR1 SGHNT, CDR2 YENEEA. Trimming removed 6 bases at V and 5 bases at J, with 17 bases between. CDR3 length: 15 residues. CDR3 in amino acids: CASSSQEAGNNEQFF. CDR3 coding DNA: TGTGCCAGCAGTTCTCAAGAGGCCGGCAACAATGAGCAGTTCTTC.

The genes are TRBV6-1 and TRBJ2-7; 7 bases are shared with TRBD1. From germline, CDR1 is MNHNS and CDR2 SASEGT. V dropped 4 bases and J dropped 1; count of bases not matched to a gene: 10. The CDR3 consists of 16 residues. CDR3 bases: TGTGCCAGCAGTGGCTGGACCGGGACAGCGTCCTACGAGCAGTACTTC. Protein: CASSGWTGTASYEQYF.

The V call is TRBV7-2, the J call TRBJ1-6, with D possibly TRBD1 on 6 matching bases. From germline, CDR1 is SGHTA and CDR2 FQGNSA. CDR3 length equals 14 residues. Trimming stripped 5 bases from V and 6 bases from J, with 11 bases between. The CDR3 DNA sequence: TGTGCCAGCAGCAAAGGACAGCTTAATTCACCCCTCCACTTT. Its protein product is CASSKGQLNSPLHF.

V and J are TRBV19 and TRBJ2-1, with 8 bases identical to TRBD1. Germline V gene lookup returns CDR1 LNHDA and CDR2 SQIVND (reference sequence). With 5 bases clipped from V and 2 bases from J, the junction kept 8 bases outside the gene matches. The CDR3 runs 16 residues. Here the CDR3 reads CASSQGDRNAYNEQFF. As DNA, the CDR3 is TGTGCCAGTAGTCAGGGGGACAGGAATGCCTACAATGAGCAGTTCTTC.

In this sample, this clone turned up a few times. The genes are TRBV28 and TRBJ2-2, with 11 bases that match TRBD2. The junction had 3 bases not matched to a gene; V was cut back by 6 bases and J by 6 bases. The CDR3 is 14 amino acids. Looked up from germline, CDR1 is MDHEN and CDR2 is SYDVKM. CDR3 in amino acids: CASRPGLAAGELFF. The CDR3, as DNA: TGTGCCAGCAGGCCGGGACTAGCGGCCGGGGAGCTGTTTTTT. Combining the CDR3 with reference TRBV28 and TRBJ2-2 gives the whole variable domain DVKVTQSSRYLVKRTGEKVFLECVQDMDHENMFWYRQDPGLGLRLIYFSYDVKMKEKGDIPEGYSVSREKKERFSLILESASTNQTSMYLCASRPGLAAGELFFGEGSRLTVL.

This chain connects TRBV27 to TRBJ1-4, with 7 bases aligning to TRBD1. The CDR3 is made up of 17 amino acids. Germline-derived CDR1 and CDR2 are MNHEY and SMNVEV (reference sequence). V dropped 5 bases and J dropped 3; count of bases not matched to a gene: 12. CDR3 in amino acids: CASSPNRGTMANEKLFF. CDR3 nucleotide sequence: TGTGCCAGCAGTCCTAACAGGGGAACTATGGCTAATGAAAAACTGTTTTTT.

In nucleotides, the CDR3 is TGCGCCAGCAGCTTGGAACAGGGTGAGACAGATACGCAGTATTTT. Its protein product is CASSLEQGETDTQYF. This chain connects TRBV5-1 to TRBJ2-3; D may be TRBD1 (6 bases). The length of the CDR3 is 15 residues. The ends were cut back, 0 bases at V and 3 bases at J, with 11 bases in the middle. From germline, CDR1 is SGHRS and CDR2 YFSETQ.

Regarding this clone: The sample carries other DNA sequences with the same CDR3. The chain uses TRBV18 and TRBJ2-3; a weak D match, TRBD2 (5 bases). The CDR3 runs 13 residues. Trimming pared 1 base from V and 3 bases from J, leaving 5 bases between. Germline-derived CDR1 and CDR2 are KGHSH and LQKENI. This CDR3 reads CASSPRGTDTQYF. The CDR3 nucleotides are TGTGCCAGCTCACCACGAGGGACAGATACGCAGTATTTT.

The gene calls are TRBV30 and TRBJ2-7; weak D call: TRBD2 (6 bases). Germline V lookup: CDR1 GTSNPN, CDR2 SVGIG (reference sequence). Trimming left V 4 bases short and J 0 bases short, with 13 bases between. CDR3 length: 14 residues. This CDR3 is CAWTTGLSSYEQYF. CDR3 DNA: TGTGCCTGGACTACGGGACTGAGCTCCTACGAGCAGTACTTC.

The chain has TRBV4-1 and TRBJ2-1; tentatively, D is TRBD1 (5 bases). V was shortened by 1 base and J by 3 bases, with 7 bases between the two germline ends. The CDR3 sequence is 14 residues long. Germline values: CDR1 MGHRA, CDR2 YSYEKL. DNA of the CDR3: TGCGCCAGCAGCCAAGTAGGGGTCTACAATGAGCAGTTCTTC. It encodes CASSQVGVYNEQFF.

CDR3 nucleotide sequence: TGTGCCAGCAGTTCCAGACTAGCGGGGAGCCACGAGCAGTACTTC. Translation: CASSSRLAGSHEQYF. The V gene is TRBV6-5, the J gene TRBJ2-7; 11 nucleotides agree with TRBD2. Germline CDR1 is MNHEY and CDR2 is SVGAGI. The trim removed 4 bases at V and 5 bases at J, leaving 7 bases unmatched. The length of the CDR3 is 15 residues.